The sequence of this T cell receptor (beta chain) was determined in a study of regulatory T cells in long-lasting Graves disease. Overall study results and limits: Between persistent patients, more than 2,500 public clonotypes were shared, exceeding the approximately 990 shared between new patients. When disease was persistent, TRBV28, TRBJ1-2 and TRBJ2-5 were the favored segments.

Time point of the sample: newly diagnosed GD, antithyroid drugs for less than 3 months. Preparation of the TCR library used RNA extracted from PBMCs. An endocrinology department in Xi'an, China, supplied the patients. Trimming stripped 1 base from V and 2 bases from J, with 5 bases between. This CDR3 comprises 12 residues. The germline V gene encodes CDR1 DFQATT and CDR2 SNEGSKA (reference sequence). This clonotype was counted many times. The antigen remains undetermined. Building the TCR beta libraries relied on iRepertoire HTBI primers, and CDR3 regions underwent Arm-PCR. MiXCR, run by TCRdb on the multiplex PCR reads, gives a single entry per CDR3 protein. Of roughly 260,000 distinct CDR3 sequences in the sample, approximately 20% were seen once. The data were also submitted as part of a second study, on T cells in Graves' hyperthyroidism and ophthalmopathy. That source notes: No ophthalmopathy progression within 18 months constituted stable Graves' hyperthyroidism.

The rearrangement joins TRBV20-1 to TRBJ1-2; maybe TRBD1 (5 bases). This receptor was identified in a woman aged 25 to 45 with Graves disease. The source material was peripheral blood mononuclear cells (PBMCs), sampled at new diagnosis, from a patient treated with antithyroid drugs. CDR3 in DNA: TGCAGTGCTAGAGGGGGGAACTATGGCTACACCTTC. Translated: CSARGGNYGYTF.